Presented here are 9 T cell receptor beta chains from one specimen sequenced in a study of cytomegalovirus exposure and HLA in healthy donors. PCR was performed using 60 Vbeta and 13 Jbeta primers. Measured with immunoSEQ multiplex PCR; TCRdb has only the in-frame clones, and not every one. The sample consists of more than 150,000 clones, 84% of them appearing once. The specimen sequenced was PBMCs. The receptor set was obtained from a boy aged 2 to 10 in good health and CMV-seronegative.

V and J are TRBV7-2 and TRBJ2-3; the match to TRBD2 covers 7 bases. The CDR3 is 16 amino acids. The germline CDR1 and CDR2 sequences are SGHTA and FQGNSA. The J segment lost 0 bases and the V segment lost 4 bases, leaving 7 bases of the junction unmatched. This CDR3 reads CASSWAPSGSTDTQYF. The CDR3, as DNA: TGTGCCAGCAGCTGGGCCCCTAGCGGTAGCACAGATACGCAGTATTTT.

This clone was recorded once. This chain links TRBV29-1 with TRBJ2-2, with D perhaps matching TRBD2 (6 bases). V was shortened by 4 bases and J by 0 bases, with 12 bases between the two germline ends. The germline CDR1 and CDR2 sequences are SQVTM and ANQGSEA. This CDR3 comprises 15 residues. The CDR3 loop is CSVVQRGTNTGELFF. CDR3 DNA sequence: TGCAGCGTTGTACAACGCGGGACGAACACCGGGGAGCTGTTTTTT.

J is TRBJ1-1 and V is TRBV30; a possible D gene is TRBD1 (5 bases). CDR1 is GTSNPN, CDR2 SVGIG, per germline (reference sequence). V shed 3 bases and J shed 7 bases, with 9 bases lying between them. The CDR3 has 11 residues. CDR3 nucleotide sequence: TGTGCCTGGAGGGGACTGATTGAAGCTTTCTTT. Protein product: CAWRGLIEAFF.

This clone was seen a few times. The V call is TRBV28, the J call TRBJ1-1, with D perhaps matching TRBD1 (5 bases). Trimming stripped 3 bases from V and 5 bases from J, with 16 bases between. The CDR3 runs 15 residues. Germline V gene data show CDR1 as MDHEN and CDR2 as SYDVKM. The CDR3: CASSLRPGVGTEAFF. The CDR3 DNA sequence: TGTGCCAGCAGTTTGAGGCCGGGGGTAGGGACTGAAGCTTTCTTT.

This chain joins TRBV9 and TRBJ1-4, with a weak D call TRBD1 (5 bases). Per germline, CDR1 SGDLS and CDR2 YYNGEE. The CDR3 has 15 amino acids. V lost 0 bases and J lost 4, with 10 bases in between. DNA of the CDR3: TGTGCCAGCAGCGTAGGTGACAGCCTTAATGAAAAACTGTTTTTT. Its translation: CASSVGDSLNEKLFF.

This chain uses TRBV28 with TRBJ1-2, with 10 bases aligning to TRBD1. The germline gives CDR1 MDHEN, CDR2 SYDVKM. CDR3 size: 17 residues. J lost 3 bases, V lost 3 bases, and 10 bases had no gene match. The CDR3 loop is CASSFPFLDRGYYGYTF. Written as DNA, the CDR3 is TGTGCCAGCAGTTTCCCATTCCTGGACAGGGGGTACTATGGCTACACCTTC.

The table lists this clone with a count of one. The chain uses TRBV5-1 and TRBJ1-4, with a tentative D call TRBD1 (5 bases). CDR3 length: 14 residues. Germline assignment: CDR1 SGHRS and CDR2 YFSETQ. Trimming left V 5 bases short and J 0 bases short, with 8 bases between. The CDR3 DNA reads as TGCGCCAGCAGGGGCAGGGCAACTAATGAAAAACTGTTTTTT. Encoded protein: CASRGRATNEKLFF.

V gene TRBV29-1 combines with J gene TRBJ1-1; D not resolved. Germline V gives CDR1 SQVTM, CDR2 ANQGSEA. V dropped 4 bases and J dropped 2 bases, with 11 bases sitting between them. The CDR3 has 13 amino acids. Here the CDR3 DNA reads TGCAGCGTTGGGTTGAAGAGAAACACTGAAGCTTTCTTT. The encoded protein is CSVGLKRNTEAFF. Combining the CDR3 with reference TRBV29-1 and TRBJ1-1 gives the whole variable domain SAVISQKPSRDICQRGTSLTIQCQVDSQVTMMFWYRQQPGQSLTLIATANQGSEATYESGFVIDKFPISRPNLTFSTLTVSNMSPEDSSIYLCSVGLKRNTEAFFGQGTRLTVV.

V and J are TRBV11-1 and TRBJ2-1, with TRBD2 matching 9 bases. CDR3 length: 17 residues. Germline V lookup: CDR1 SGHAT, CDR2 FQDESV (reference sequence). Unmatched junction bases numbered 9, after V lost 1 base and J lost 5 bases. The CDR3 region has the DNA TGTGCCAGCAGCTTAGGGTCTCGGCTAGCGGGAAACAATGAGCAGTTCTTC. This gives the protein CASSLGSRLAGNNEQFF.